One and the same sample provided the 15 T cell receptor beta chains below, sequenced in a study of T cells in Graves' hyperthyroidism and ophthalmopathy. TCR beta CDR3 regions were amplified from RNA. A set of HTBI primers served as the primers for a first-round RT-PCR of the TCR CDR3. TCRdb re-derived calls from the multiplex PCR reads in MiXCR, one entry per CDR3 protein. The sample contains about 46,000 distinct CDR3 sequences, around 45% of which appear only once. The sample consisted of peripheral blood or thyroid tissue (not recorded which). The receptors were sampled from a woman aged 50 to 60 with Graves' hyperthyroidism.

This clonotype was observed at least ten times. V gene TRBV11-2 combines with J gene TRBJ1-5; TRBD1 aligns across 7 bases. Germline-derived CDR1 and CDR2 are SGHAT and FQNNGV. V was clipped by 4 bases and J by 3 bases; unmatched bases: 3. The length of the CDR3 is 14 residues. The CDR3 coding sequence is TGTGCCAGCAGCTCGGGACAGTTCAATCAGCCCCAGCATTTT. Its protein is CASSSGQFNQPQHF.

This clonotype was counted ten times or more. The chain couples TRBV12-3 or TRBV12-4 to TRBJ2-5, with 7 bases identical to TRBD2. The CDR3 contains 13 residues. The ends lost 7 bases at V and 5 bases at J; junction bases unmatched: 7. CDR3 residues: CASKSGGIETQYF. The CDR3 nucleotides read TGTGCCAGCAAGTCGGGAGGAATTGAGACCCAGTACTTC.

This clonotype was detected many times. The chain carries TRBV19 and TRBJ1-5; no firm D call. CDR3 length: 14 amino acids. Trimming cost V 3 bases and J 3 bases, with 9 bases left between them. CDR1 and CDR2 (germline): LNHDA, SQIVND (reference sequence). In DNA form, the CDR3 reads TGTGCCAGTAGTATTGGAGGTTACAATCAGCCCCAGCATTTT. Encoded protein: CASSIGGYNQPQHF.

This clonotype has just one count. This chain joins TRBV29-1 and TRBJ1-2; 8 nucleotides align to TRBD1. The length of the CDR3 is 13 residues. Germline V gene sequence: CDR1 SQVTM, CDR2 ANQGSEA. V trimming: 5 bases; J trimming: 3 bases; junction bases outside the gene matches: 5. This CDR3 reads CSVLAGGDYGYTF. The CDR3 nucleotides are TGCAGCGTTCTGGCAGGGGGCGACTATGGCTACACCTTC.

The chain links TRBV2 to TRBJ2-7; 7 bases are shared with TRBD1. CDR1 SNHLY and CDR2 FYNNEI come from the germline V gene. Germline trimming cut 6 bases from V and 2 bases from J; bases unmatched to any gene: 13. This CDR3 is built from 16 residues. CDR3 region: CASRPRGTDQPYEQYF. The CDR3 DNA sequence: TGTGCCAGCAGACCCAGGGGGACAGACCAACCCTACGAGCAGTACTTC.

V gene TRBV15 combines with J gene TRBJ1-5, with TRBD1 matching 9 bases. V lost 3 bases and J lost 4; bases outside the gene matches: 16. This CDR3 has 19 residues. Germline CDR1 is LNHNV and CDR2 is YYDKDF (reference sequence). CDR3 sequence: CATSSYGAPTGTGNQPQHF. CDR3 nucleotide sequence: TGTGCCACCAGCAGTTACGGGGCACCTACCGGGACAGGGAATCAGCCCCAGCATTTT. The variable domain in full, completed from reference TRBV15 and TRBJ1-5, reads DAMVIQNPRYQVTQFGKPVTLSCSQTLNHNVMYWYQQKSSQAPKLLFHYYDKDFNNEADTPDNFQSRRPNTSFCFLDIRSPGLGDTAMYLCATSSYGAPTGTGNQPQHFGDGTRLSIL.

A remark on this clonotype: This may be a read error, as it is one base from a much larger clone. The CDR3 sequence is CAGSGSGRLETQYF. CDR3 bases: TGTGCCGGCAGTGGAAGCGGGAGGCTCGAGACCCAGTACTTC. The chain recombines TRBV7-2 with TRBJ2-5, with 9 bases lining up with TRBD2. CDR3 length equals 14 residues. Germline V CDR1 and CDR2: SGHTA, FQGNSA.

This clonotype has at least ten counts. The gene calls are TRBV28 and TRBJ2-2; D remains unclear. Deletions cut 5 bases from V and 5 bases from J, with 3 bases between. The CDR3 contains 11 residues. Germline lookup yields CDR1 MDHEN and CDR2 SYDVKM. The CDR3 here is CASSRTGELFF. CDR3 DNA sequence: TGTGCCAGCAGTCGGACCGGGGAGCTGTTTTTT.

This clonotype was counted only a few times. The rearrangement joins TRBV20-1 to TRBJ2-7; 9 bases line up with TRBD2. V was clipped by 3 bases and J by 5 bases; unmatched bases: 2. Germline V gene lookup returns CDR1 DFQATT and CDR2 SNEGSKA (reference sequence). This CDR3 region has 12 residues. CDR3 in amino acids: CSASGLANEQYF. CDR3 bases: TGCAGTGCTAGTGGACTAGCGAACGAGCAGTACTTC.

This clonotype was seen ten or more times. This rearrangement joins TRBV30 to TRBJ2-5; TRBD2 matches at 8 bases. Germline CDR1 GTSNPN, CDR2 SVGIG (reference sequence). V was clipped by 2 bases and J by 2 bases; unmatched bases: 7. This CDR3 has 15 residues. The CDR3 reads CAWSLSGLGQETQYF. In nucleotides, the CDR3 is TGTGCCTGGAGTCTGTCGGGACTAGGACAAGAGACCCAGTACTTC.

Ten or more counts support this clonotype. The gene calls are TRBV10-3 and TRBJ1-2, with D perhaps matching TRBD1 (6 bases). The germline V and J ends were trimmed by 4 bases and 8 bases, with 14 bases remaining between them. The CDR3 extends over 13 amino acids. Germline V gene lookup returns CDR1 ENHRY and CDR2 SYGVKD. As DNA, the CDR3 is TGTGCCATCAGTGCAGACAGGTTAGGCGGCTACACCTTC. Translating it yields CAISADRLGGYTF.

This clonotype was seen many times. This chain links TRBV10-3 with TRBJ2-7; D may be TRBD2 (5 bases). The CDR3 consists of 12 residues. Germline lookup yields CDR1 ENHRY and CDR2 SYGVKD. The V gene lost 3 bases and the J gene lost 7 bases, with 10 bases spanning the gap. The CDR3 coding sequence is TGTGCCATCAGTGAACGAGGGCAGGAGCAGTACTTC. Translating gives CAISERGQEQYF.

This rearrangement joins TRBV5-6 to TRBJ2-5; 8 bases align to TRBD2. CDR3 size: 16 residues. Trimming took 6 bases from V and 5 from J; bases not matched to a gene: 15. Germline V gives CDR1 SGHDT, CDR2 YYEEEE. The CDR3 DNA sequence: TGTGCCAGCAATTCCCACGCGGGACTAGTTGGGGAGACCCAGTACTTC. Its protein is CASNSHAGLVGETQYF.

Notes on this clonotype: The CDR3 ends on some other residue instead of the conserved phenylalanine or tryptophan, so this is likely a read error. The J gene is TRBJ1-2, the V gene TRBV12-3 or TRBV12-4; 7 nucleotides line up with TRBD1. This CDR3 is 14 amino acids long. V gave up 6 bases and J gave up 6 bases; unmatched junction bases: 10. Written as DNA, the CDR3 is TGTGCCAGCAGCCAAAGATCCGGGACAGATGGCTACACCCTC. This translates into CASSQRSGTDGYTL.

CDR3 in amino acids: CSVAGRERALAGSFRETQYF. Here the CDR3 DNA reads TGCAGCGTTGCGGGCCGGGAGAGAGCCCTGGCGGGCAGTTTTAGGGAGACCCAGTACTTC. The J gene is TRBJ2-5, the V gene TRBV29-1; D is possibly TRBD2 (6 bases). In germline, CDR1 is SQVTM, CDR2 ANQGSEA. V was pared by 4 bases and J by 5 bases, with 35 bases between. The CDR3 runs 20 residues.